This is a list of T cell receptor beta chains from one sample in a study of cytomegalovirus exposure and HLA in healthy donors. The protocol was immunoSEQ multiplex PCR, while the TCRdb copy is restricted to in-frame clones and leaves out a portion. The sample shows 200,000 to 250,000 clones, about 93% of them seen only once. The specimen sequenced was PBMCs. These receptors were taken from a woman aged 18-30 years in good health and CMV-seronegative. CDR3s include the opening cysteine and the closing phenylalanine or tryptophan. D genes are given only for firm matches. Size tells how often a clone was seen (once, few, many) or the class of an expanded clone, and some rows leave it out.

TRBJ2-3	TRBD2	TRBV6-1	NA	CASDAPGLAADTQYF	TGTGCCAGTGACGCGCCGGGACTAGCAGCAGATACGCAGTATTTT
TRBJ2-7	TRBD1	TRBV10-3	NA	CAISESGTVLGEQYF	TGTGCCATCAGTGAGTCGGGGACAGTACTAGGGGAGCAGTACTTC
TRBJ2-7	NA	TRBV7-9	NA	CASSFEGRGEQYF	TGTGCCAGCAGCTTCGAGGGCCGAGGTGAGCAGTACTTC
TRBJ2-7	NA	TRBV5-1	NA	CASSLRGSGYEQYF	TGCGCCAGCAGCTTGCGAGGGAGCGGCTACGAGCAGTACTTC
TRBJ1-1	NA	TRBV5-8	NA	CASSPLRASSMNTEAFF	TGTGCCAGCAGCCCCCTGCGGGCTAGCAGTATGAACACTGAAGCTTTCTTT
TRBJ1-1	NA	TRBV9	NA	CASSPRGGGMNTEAFF	TGTGCCAGCAGCCCCCGCGGGGGTGGGATGAACACTGAAGCTTTCTTT
TRBJ1-2	NA	TRBV27	NA	CASSLSFLRGISYGYTF	TGTGCCAGCAGCCTATCCTTCCTTAGGGGGATTTCCTATGGCTACACCTTC
TRBJ2-7	NA	TRBV30	NA	CAWRDRGLGRRFEQYF	TGTGCCTGGAGAGATAGAGGGCTTGGCAGGAGGTTCGAGCAGTACTTC
TRBJ2-1	TRBD1	TRBV14	NA	CASSQVEGQGLDSEQFF	TGTGCCAGCAGCCAAGTTGAAGGACAGGGTTTAGACAGTGAGCAGTTCTTC
TRBJ1-1	NA	TRBV19	NA	CASSIGGGVAEAFF	TGTGCCAGTAGTATTGGGGGAGGTGTCGCTGAAGCTTTCTTT
TRBJ1-1	TRBD1	TRBV28	NA	CASKQGGEDTEAFF	TGTGCCAGCAAGCAGGGGGGAGAAGACACTGAAGCTTTCTTT
TRBJ2-6	TRBD1	TRBV28	NA	CASSLWGQGSSGANVLTF	TGTGCCAGCAGTTTATGGGGACAGGGGAGTTCTGGGGCCAACGTCCTGACTTTC
TRBJ2-1	TRBD2	TRBV2	NA	CASSLRTSGPEQFF	TGTGCCAGCAGTCTCCGGACTAGCGGGCCCGAGCAGTTCTTC
TRBJ2-3	TRBD1	TRBV10-1	NA	CASSDWDSYTQYF	TGCGCCAGCAGTGATTGGGACAGCTATACGCAGTATTTT
TRBJ1-4	NA	TRBV19	NA	CASSIDGGDNEKLFF	TGTGCCAGTAGTATAGATGGAGGAGATAATGAAAAACTGTTTTTT
TRBJ2-1	TRBD2	TRBV19	NA	CASSIPGTSDDEQFF	TGTGCCAGTAGTATACCCGGGACTAGCGACGATGAGCAGTTCTTC
TRBJ1-4	TRBD1	TRBV5-6	NA	CASSSQGAGDEKLFF	TGTGCCAGCAGCTCACAGGGGGCTGGGGATGAAAAACTGTTTTTT
TRBJ2-1	TRBD2	TRBV27	NA	CASSLGGRANNEQFF	TGTGCCAGCAGTTTGGGCGGGAGGGCAAACAATGAGCAGTTCTTC
TRBJ2-1	TRBD2	TRBV29-1	NA	CSVRLAGLLSYNEQFF	TGCAGCGTCAGACTAGCGGGCTTACTTTCCTACAATGAGCAGTTCTTC
TRBJ1-1	TRBD1	TRBV27	NA	CASSPIQGRPEAFF	TGTGCCAGCAGCCCCATACAGGGGAGGCCTGAAGCTTTCTTT
TRBJ2-2	NA	TRBV6-5	NA	CASSSFGPANTGELFF	TGTGCCAGCAGTTCCTTTGGGCCGGCGAACACCGGGGAGCTGTTTTTT
TRBJ2-7	TRBD1	TRBV19	NA	CASSPRQGLISYEQYF	TGTGCCAGTAGTCCGCGACAGGGGCTAATCTCCTACGAGCAGTACTTC
TRBJ1-5	NA	TRBV28	NA	CASSSGVNQPQHF	TGTGCCAGCAGCTCAGGGGTAAATCAGCCCCAGCATTTT
TRBJ1-3	TRBD1	TRBV25-1	NA	CASSAHGTVGNTIYF	TGTGCCAGCAGTGCCCATGGGACAGTGGGAAACACCATATATTTT
TRBJ2-1	TRBD2	TRBV29-1	NA	CSVEENPAGGPRDEQFF	TGCAGCGTTGAAGAAAATCCGGCGGGAGGGCCTCGGGATGAGCAGTTCTTC
TRBJ1-5	NA	TRBV27	NA	CASSFGGDNQPQHF	TGTGCCAGCAGTTTCGGTGGAGACAATCAGCCCCAGCATTTT
TRBJ2-1	NA	TRBV6-5	NA	CASSYSYSYNEQFF	TGTGCCAGCAGTTACTCCTATAGTTATAATGAGCAGTTCTTC
TRBJ2-3	TRBD2	TRBV29-1	NA	CSHEREGTDTQYF	TGCAGTCATGAGCGGGAAGGTACAGATACGCAGTATTTT
TRBJ2-1	NA	TRBV5-8	NA	CASSLVRGVISYNEQFF	TGTGCCAGCAGCTTGGTCCGGGGAGTGATCTCCTACAATGAGCAGTTCTTC
TRBJ2-1	TRBD2	TRBV29-1	NA	CSVEEGLAGGGGQFF	TGCAGCGTTGAAGAGGGGCTAGCGGGAGGTGGGGGGCAGTTCTTC
TRBJ1-6	NA	TRBV30	once	CAWSPGSPGSPLHF	TGTGCCTGGAGTCCCGGGAGCCCCGGGTCACCCCTCCACTTT
TRBJ2-7	TRBD1	TRBV6-4	NA	CASSAAIGTAYEQYF	TGTGCCAGCAGTGCCGCCATTGGGACAGCCTACGAGCAGTACTTC
TRBJ2-7	NA	TRBV5-1	NA	CASRPRWALYEQYF	TGCGCCAGCAGGCCTCGCTGGGCCCTCTACGAGCAGTACTTC
TRBJ2-7	TRBD2	TRBV25-1	NA	CASSLGLAGEYEQYF	TGTGCCAGCAGCCTGGGACTAGCGGGAGAGTACGAGCAGTACTTC
TRBJ1-1	NA	TRBV6-5	NA	CASSYKTGEAFF	TGTGCCAGCAGTTACAAGACCGGGGAAGCTTTCTTT
TRBJ2-4	NA	TRBV30	NA	CAWSVSVQGDYAGGPLAKNIQYF	TGTGCCTGGAGCGTATCGGTACAGGGGGATTATGCGGGAGGGCCGCTAGCCAAAAACATTCAGTACTTC
TRBJ2-2	NA	TRBV5-4	few	CASSSPLGGIETGELFF	TGTGCCAGCAGCTCCCCGCTTGGCGGGATTGAAACCGGGGAGCTGTTTTTT
TRBJ2-1	TRBD2	TRBV6-1	NA	CASSRTSGYNEQFF	TGTGCCAGCAGTAGGACTAGCGGGTACAATGAGCAGTTCTTC
TRBJ2-6	NA	TRBV19	NA	CASSQGFSGANVLTF	TGTGCCAGTAGTCAGGGGTTCTCTGGGGCCAACGTCCTGACTTTC
TRBJ2-7	NA	TRBV29-1	once	CSVYNYEQYF	TGCAGCGTTTACAATTACGAGCAGTACTTC
TRBJ2-3	TRBD2	TRBV28	NA	CASSFQAGGFTDTQYF	TGTGCCAGCAGCTTCCAAGCGGGAGGGTTCACAGATACGCAGTATTTT
TRBJ1-3	NA	TRBV9	NA	CASSVGTGTGNTIYF	TGTGCCAGCAGCGTAGGAACAGGTACTGGAAACACCATATATTTT
TRBJ2-7	TRBD2	TRBV28	few	CATTSGSSYEQYF	TGTGCCACCACTAGCGGGAGCTCCTACGAGCAGTACTTC
TRBJ1-1	NA	TRBV14	NA	CASSLLSAAFF	TGTGCCAGCAGCCTTCTTAGCGCGGCTTTCTTT
TRBJ2-1	NA	TRBV6-6	NA	CASSDGVLSYNEQFF	TGTGCCAGCAGCGATGGAGTCCTTTCCTACAATGAGCAGTTCTTC
TRBJ2-7	NA	TRBV6-6	NA	CASSYTEATQYF	TGTGCCAGCAGTTACACGGAGGCAACGCAGTACTTC
TRBJ2-1	TRBD2	TRBV6-5	NA	CASRSLAGINEQFF	TGTGCCAGCAGGAGTCTAGCGGGAATCAATGAGCAGTTCTTC
TRBJ1-1	NA	TRBV25-1	NA	CASRGHESTEAFF	TGTGCCAGCAGGGGACACGAGAGCACTGAAGCTTTCTTT
TRBJ2-2	TRBD2	TRBV25-1	NA	CASRTLAGEPGELFF	TGTGCCAGCAGAACTCTAGCGGGAGAACCCGGGGAGCTGTTTTTT
TRBJ2-2	NA	TRBV6-4	NA	CASSPRTGVSGELFF	TGTGCCAGCAGCCCTCGAACCGGGGTGTCCGGGGAGCTGTTTTTT
TRBJ2-1	TRBD2	TRBV27	NA	CASSLDRTSGYNEQFF	TGTGCCAGCAGTTTAGACCGTACTAGCGGTTACAATGAGCAGTTCTTC
TRBJ1-3	NA	TRBV7-6	few	CASSFQPPPGGNTIYF	TGTGCCAGCAGCTTCCAGCCTCCCCCCGGGGGAAACACCATATATTTT